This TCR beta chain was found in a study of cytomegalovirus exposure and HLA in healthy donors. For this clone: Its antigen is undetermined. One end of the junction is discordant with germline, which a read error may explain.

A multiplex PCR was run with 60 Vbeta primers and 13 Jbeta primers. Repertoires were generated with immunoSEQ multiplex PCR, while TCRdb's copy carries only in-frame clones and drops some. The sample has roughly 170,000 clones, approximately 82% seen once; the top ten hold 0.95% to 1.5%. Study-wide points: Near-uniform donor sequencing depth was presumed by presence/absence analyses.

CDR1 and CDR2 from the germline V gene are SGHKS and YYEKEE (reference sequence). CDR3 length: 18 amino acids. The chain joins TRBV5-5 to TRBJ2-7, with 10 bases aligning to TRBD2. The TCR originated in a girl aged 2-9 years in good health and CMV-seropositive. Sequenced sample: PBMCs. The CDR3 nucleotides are TGTGCCGGCAGCTCCAGTCTAGCGGGAGATTCTCGCTCCTACGAGCAGTACTTC. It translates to CAGSSSLAGDSRSYEQYF.